The 19 T cell receptor beta chains reported below all come from one sample, sequenced in a study of T cells expressing NK-cell markers. TCRdb re-analyzed the 5' RACE reads; it lists each CDR3 protein once, without DNA. Reported are 550,000 or so distinct CDR3 sequences; the ten largest clones contain approximately 3.5%. The specimen sequenced was blood T cells: a sorted CD56 or NKG2C T cell subset, CD4+ or CD8+ T cells, or bulk PBMC T cells (not recorded which). These receptors were collected from a man younger than 35 in good health.

This sequence joins TRBV5-1 and TRBJ2-2; TCRdb reports TRBD2, a call that lacks DNA to check it against. CDR3 length equals 15 residues. CDR1 is SGHRS, CDR2 YFSETQ, per germline. The CDR3 sequence: CASTGLRGDTGELFF.

The V call is TRBV7-2, the J call TRBJ2-1; TCRdb lists TRBD1, though no DNA is available to test this call. Germline lookup yields CDR1 SGHTA and CDR2 FQGNSA. The CDR3 is 15 residues long. CDR3 sequence reads: CASSLGPGLYNEQFF.

V usage is TRBV11-3 and J usage is TRBJ2-1. From germline, CDR1 is SGHNT and CDR2 YENEEA. This CDR3 is built from 12 residues. The CDR3 protein is CASSSSANEQFF.

V is TRBV18 and J is TRBJ2-3. Germline CDR1 and CDR2: KGHSH and LQKENI. CDR3 size: 15 residues. CDR3 region: CASSPLLQGTDTQYF.

V usage is TRBV11-1 and J usage is TRBJ2-7; the D gene TCRdb calls, TRBD2, cannot be checked with no DNA. The CDR3 totals 11 residues. The germline gives CDR1 SGHAT, CDR2 FQDESV (reference sequence). The CDR3: CASSSRCSAYF.

The chain links TRBV9 to TRBJ2-2; TCRdb outputs TRBD1, but without DNA this stays unchecked. Germline CDR1 and CDR2: SGDLS and YYNGEE. The CDR3 length is 15 residues. The CDR3 sequence: CASSAGEGYPGELFF.

The rearrangement joins TRBV20-1 to TRBJ2-1. The CDR3 covers 15 residues. Germline-derived CDR1 and CDR2 are DFQATT and SNEGSKA (reference sequence). The CDR3 sequence is CSAEHGGSSYNEQFF.

This chain links TRBV20-1 with TRBJ2-7. Per germline, CDR1 DFQATT and CDR2 SNEGSKA (reference sequence). The CDR3 totals 12 residues. The CDR3 loop reads CSAYEGLYEQYF.

V usage is TRBV7-6 and J usage is TRBJ2-5; TCRdb's D gene call, TRBD2, goes unchecked for lack of DNA. There are 15 residues in the CDR3. The germline V gene has CDR1 SGHVS and CDR2 FNYEAQ. The CDR3: CASSGRLEVQETQYF.

The genes are TRBV15 and TRBJ2-7; the D gene TCRdb calls, TRBD1, cannot be checked with no DNA. Germline lookup yields CDR1 LNHNV and CDR2 YYDKDF (reference sequence). This CDR3 is built from 13 residues. This CDR3 is CATSRDPDSEQYF.

The CDR3 reads CASSFGGLGNTIYF. V is TRBV6-5 and J is TRBJ1-3; with no DNA, the TCRdb D assignment of TRBD1 cannot be verified. CDR1 and CDR2 (germline): MNHEY, SVGAGI. This CDR3 contains 14 residues.

The rearrangement uses TRBV18 and TRBJ2-3. The CDR3 is 12 residues long. Germline assignment: CDR1 KGHSH and CDR2 LQKENI. The CDR3 here is CASSPTEDTQYF.

CDR3 residues: CATGLPRDTQYF. The V gene is TRBV10-3, the J gene TRBJ2-3; the TCRdb D gene call, TRBD2, has no DNA to confirm it. CDR1 ENHRY and CDR2 SYGVKD come from the germline V gene. The CDR3 consists of 12 residues.

The chain has TRBV20-1 and TRBJ2-7. The germline V gene has CDR1 DFQATT and CDR2 SNEGSKA (reference sequence). The CDR3 covers 13 residues. The CDR3 is CSAREEGYYEQYF.

The chain has TRBV7-2 and TRBJ2-5; the D call of TRBD1 rests on TCRdb alone, since no DNA is present to check it. The CDR3 is made up of 14 amino acids. CDR1 and CDR2 from the germline V gene are SGHTA and FQGNSA. CDR3 amino acids: CASSLLKGQLTQYF.

The V and J genes are TRBV4-2 and TRBJ1-2; TCRdb calls TRBD1, which cannot be checked without DNA. This CDR3 contains 11 residues. The germline CDR1 and CDR2 sequences are LGHNA and YNFKEQ. The CDR3 here is CASTIGTSYTF.

The V gene is TRBV29-1, the J gene TRBJ2-3; TCRdb's D call of TRBD1 is untestable without DNA. This CDR3 has 16 amino acids. The germline V gene encodes CDR1 SQVTM and CDR2 ANQGSEA. The CDR3 sequence is CSVEGQLAAYTDTQYF.

The chain recombines TRBV4-2 with TRBJ2-5; TCRdb gives TRBD2 as the D gene, but with no DNA this cannot be confirmed. Germline assignment: CDR1 LGHNA and CDR2 YNFKEQ. The CDR3 has 17 residues. The CDR3 loop reads CASSQNGGSSGQETQYF.

The V gene is TRBV6-1, the J gene TRBJ2-1; TCRdb indicates TRBD2, and absent DNA this call remains unverified. This CDR3 has 16 amino acids. CDR1 MNHNS and CDR2 SASEGT come from the germline V gene. CDR3 protein: CASSPSSGRRDNEQFF.